A single T cell receptor (beta chain) is shown here with its context. The antigen is undetermined. Germline V gene data show CDR1 as MNHEY and CDR2 as SMNVEV (reference sequence). The CDR3 loop spans 13 amino acids. Trimming pared 2 bases from V and 4 bases from J, leaving 7 bases between. The data were obtained in a study of shared clonotypes between healthy human individuals. Study-level results: Relative to memory subsets, naive subsets generally showed larger estimated richness. Approximately 4.6% of naive CD4 clonotypes were common to several donors. The generation probabilities recorded for non-shared clonotypes fell below those of clonotypes shared by all four donors.

As processed by the authors: Junction-only sequences without quality scores were provided by ImmunoSEQ, so filtering was different. Only in-frame clones appear in the TCRdb table, and some are missing; sequencing was by immunoSEQ multiplex PCR. That table furnishes V, J and clone size, whereas the DNA furnished D and trimming. The sample comprises hundreds of thousands of clones, 90% to 95% of which are singletons, and about 24% rests with the top ten. CD45RO-negative CD8 cells positively selected for CCR7 made up the naive population, which excluded terminally differentiated effector memory CD45RA+ cells.

V usage is TRBV27 and J usage is TRBJ2-3, with a possible D match to TRBD1 (6 bases). Source material: naive CD8+ T cells sorted from blood. The source of this sequence is a man between 25 and 39 years old in good health. As DNA, the CDR3 is TGTGCCAGCAGTTTACAGGGGTCAGATACGCAGTATTTT. Protein: CASSLQGSDTQYF.